Here is one T cell receptor (beta chain) with its context. The sample is drawn from a study of blood T cell repertoires in COVID-19. Study background: Samples came from the United States, Italy and Spain, spanning acute and convalescent COVID-19. PBMCs, B-cell-depleted T cells, or T cells provided the cDNA or gDNA that made up the material.

With 4 bases clipped from V and 8 bases from J, the junction kept 13 bases outside the gene matches. Germline values: CDR1 SGHRS, CDR2 YFSETQ. This CDR3 has 15 residues. Per the original data handling: Estimates of nucleated cell counts were drawn from the amplification of reference gene primers. This table comes from immunoSEQ multiplex PCR, and its TCRdb copy is limited to in-frame clones, with some not included. Clonal size and the V and J genes are those of that table, whereas D and trimming came from the DNA. In the table there are about 280,000 clones, around 86% of which are singletons. The chain combines TRBV5-1 with TRBJ1-2; the match to TRBD1 covers 8 bases. The sequencing sample was made of peripheral blood. The TCR was taken from a young woman with active or convalescent COVID-19. CDR3 loop: CASSETNEQGDGYTF. The CDR3 nucleotides read TGCGCCAGCAGCGAGACAAACGAACAGGGGGACGGCTACACCTTC.